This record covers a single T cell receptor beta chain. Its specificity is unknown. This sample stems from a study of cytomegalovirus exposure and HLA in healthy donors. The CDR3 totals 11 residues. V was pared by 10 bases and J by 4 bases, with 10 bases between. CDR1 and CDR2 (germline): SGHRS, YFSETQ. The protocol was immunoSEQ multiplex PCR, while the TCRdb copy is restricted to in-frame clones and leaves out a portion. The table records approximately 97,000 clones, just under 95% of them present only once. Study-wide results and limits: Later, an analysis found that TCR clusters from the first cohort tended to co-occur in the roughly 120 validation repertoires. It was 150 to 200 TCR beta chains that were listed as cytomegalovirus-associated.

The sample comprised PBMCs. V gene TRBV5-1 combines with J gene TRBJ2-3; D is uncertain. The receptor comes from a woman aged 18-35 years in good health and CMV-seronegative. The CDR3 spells CAPGPPDTQYF. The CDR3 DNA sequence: TGCGCCCCGGGTCCGCCAGATACGCAGTATTTT.